The 27 T cell receptor beta chains in this list originate from one sample, sequenced in a study of cytomegalovirus exposure and HLA in healthy donors. The PCR ran on 60 Vbeta and 13 Jbeta primers. This table comes from immunoSEQ multiplex PCR, and its TCRdb copy is limited to in-frame clones, with some not included. The table lists 160,000 or so clones, 60% to 80% of them singletons, with around 1.4% in the top ten. Sequencing used PBMCs. The receptor source for this set is a male donor in good health and CMV-seronegative.

The V gene is TRBV6-1, the J gene TRBJ2-7; D gene unclear. Germline V gene lookup returns CDR1 MNHNS and CDR2 SASEGT. The CDR3 loop spans 14 amino acids. V dropped 5 bases and J dropped 5 bases, with 16 bases sitting between them. In DNA, the CDR3 is TGTGCCAGCAGTTCGAGCCCGACTCCCAACGAGCAGTACTTC. Its translation: CASSSSPTPNEQYF.

This clone was seen only once. The chain combines TRBV5-4 with TRBJ1-2; TRBD1 matches at 7 bases. The CDR3 is made up of 14 amino acids. V was clipped by 4 bases and J by 4 bases; unmatched bases: 7. The germline V gene has CDR1 SGHNT and CDR2 YYREEE (reference sequence). The CDR3 spells CASSAGTVGYGYTF. CDR3 nucleotides: TGTGCCAGCAGCGCCGGGACAGTGGGCTATGGCTACACCTTC.

V is TRBV4-1 and J is TRBJ1-2, with 11 bases matching TRBD1. Losses at the gene ends were 4 bases for V and 4 bases for J; bases not matched to a gene: 8. The CDR3 has 16 amino acids. CDR1 and CDR2 (germline): MGHRA, YSYEKL. The CDR3 here is CASSPTGTGGPYGYTF. CDR3 in DNA: TGCGCCAGCAGCCCCACGGGGACAGGGGGTCCCTATGGCTACACCTTC.

Here the CDR3 reads CASSLSPQETQYF. As DNA, the CDR3 is TGTGCCAGCAGCCTGAGTCCCCAAGAGACCCAGTACTTC. This sequence joins TRBV7-2 and TRBJ2-5; D unclear. The CDR3 spans 13 residues. V shed 5 bases and J shed 1 base, with 8 bases lying between them. Germline V gives CDR1 SGHTA, CDR2 FQGNSA.

The rearrangement links TRBV30 to TRBJ2-3, with TRBD2 matching 8 bases. The CDR3 consists of 14 residues. Per the germline V gene, CDR1 is GTSNPN and CDR2 is SVGIG (reference sequence). J gave up 4 bases and V 3 bases, and 6 bases lay outside the gene matches. CDR3 DNA: TGTGCCTGGAGCAAGACTAGCGTACCAGATACGCAGTATTTT. The encoded protein is CAWSKTSVPDTQYF.

The chain recombines TRBV12-5 with TRBJ1-5, with 11 bases matching TRBD1. Trimming took 9 bases from V and 6 from J; bases not matched to a gene: 7. This CDR3 contains 14 residues. Germline-derived CDR1 and CDR2 are LGHNT and FRNRAP. The chain's CDR3 is CARTGQGAGQPQHF. The CDR3 bases are TGTGCTAGGACCGGACAGGGGGCAGGTCAGCCCCAGCATTTT.

In this sample, this clone turned up a few times. The rearrangement joins TRBV19 to TRBJ1-4; perhaps TRBD1 as D (6 bases). This CDR3 comprises 15 residues. Trimming shortened V by 6 bases and J by 8 bases, and 19 bases separated the two germline ends. Germline V gene lookup returns CDR1 LNHDA and CDR2 SQIVND (reference sequence). CDR3 coding DNA: TGTGCCAGTAGCATGGGGGCGTTAAGTCGCGAAAAACTGTTTTTT. It translates to CASSMGALSREKLFF.

This rearrangement joins TRBV6-5 to TRBJ2-1; 12 nucleotides align to TRBD2. The CDR3 extends over 13 amino acids. J was trimmed by 7 bases and V by 11 bases; bases with no gene match: 6. Germline V gene sequence: CDR1 MNHEY, CDR2 SVGAGI. The CDR3 nucleotides read TGTGCCGTCCTAGCGGGAGGGAGGAATGAGCAGTTCTTC. It is translated as CAVLAGGRNEQFF.

The V gene is TRBV7-9, the J gene TRBJ2-7, with TRBD1 matching over 7 bases. This CDR3 region has 14 residues. The J segment lost 1 base and the V segment lost 5 bases, leaving 5 bases of the junction unmatched. Germline V lookup: CDR1 SEHNR, CDR2 FQNEAQ (reference sequence). CDR3 region: CASSDRDRSYEQYF. CDR3 in DNA: TGTGCCAGCAGCGACCGGGACAGATCCTACGAGCAGTACTTC.

This chain connects TRBV28 to TRBJ2-5; D is perhaps TRBD1 (7 bases). The tail of the sequence fits TRBJ2-7 better, so the J call may be wrong. The germline CDR1 and CDR2 sequences are MDHEN and SYDVKM. The CDR3 contains 14 residues. In DNA form, the CDR3 reads TGTGCCAGCGGGGGGACAGAGAGGCCCTACGAGCAGTACTTC. Translation: CASGGTERPYEQYF.

V gene TRBV11-3 combines with J gene TRBJ2-5, with D maybe TRBD2 (5 bases). CDR3 length: 15 residues. Germline-derived CDR1 and CDR2 are SGHNT and YENEEA. V lost 1 base and J lost 0, with 9 bases in between. CDR3 bases: TGTGCCAGCAGCTTAGGGTCGGACTACCAAGAGACCCAGTACTTC. Protein sequence: CASSLGSDYQETQYF.

The genes are TRBV4-3 and TRBJ2-7, with TRBD2 as a possible D gene (5 bases). Germline-derived CDR1 and CDR2 are LGHNA and YSLEER. The CDR3 covers 14 residues. Trimming removed 3 bases at V and 4 bases at J, with 13 bases between. CDR3 in DNA: TGCGCCAGCAGCCAGGACTCTTTGAATTACGAGCAGTACTTC. Translating gives CASSQDSLNYEQYF.

This clone has just a few counts. This chain joins TRBV27 and TRBJ2-5, with a weak D call TRBD2 (6 bases). The J call may be in error: the DNA end matches TRBJ2-7 better. The CDR3 has 15 amino acids. CDR1 is MNHEY and CDR2 is SMNVEV in the germline V gene (reference sequence). The CDR3 spells CASNPGLGLAYEQYF. DNA for the CDR3: TGTGCCAGCAATCCAGGGTTGGGACTTGCCTACGAGCAGTACTTC.

The chain carries TRBV6-5 and TRBJ2-7; 8 nucleotides align to TRBD2. This CDR3 region has 15 residues. V lost 2 bases, J lost 6 bases, and 9 bases stayed unmatched. The germline CDR1 and CDR2 sequences are MNHEY and SVGAGI. CDR3 DNA sequence: TGTGCCAGCAGTTACACCGGGACTAGTTCAGGCGAGCAGTACTTC. Translated, it gives CASSYTGTSSGEQYF.

The chain is built from TRBV5-1 and TRBJ2-3, with D tentatively TRBD1 (6 bases). The CDR3 spans 14 residues. Trimming cost V 1 base and J 3 bases, with 9 bases left between them. The germline V gene encodes CDR1 SGHRS and CDR2 YFSETQ. CDR3 in DNA: TGCGCCAGCAGCTTGCCAGGGGTAACAGATACGCAGTATTTT. Its translation is CASSLPGVTDTQYF.

The chain recombines TRBV11-2 with TRBJ2-5, with D maybe TRBD2 (6 bases). The V end was cut by 3 bases, the J end by 2 bases, with 22 bases between. Germline V gene lookup returns CDR1 SGHAT and CDR2 FQNNGV. The CDR3 has 18 amino acids. The CDR3 reads CASSFGGGAGYWQETQYF. Here the CDR3 DNA reads TGTGCCAGCAGCTTCGGGGGTGGGGCAGGGTACTGGCAAGAGACCCAGTACTTC.

CDR3 coding DNA: TGTGCCAGCGCACAGGGAGCTAACTATGGCTACACCTTC. It yields the protein CASAQGANYGYTF. The gene calls are TRBV7-2 and TRBJ1-2; tentatively, D is TRBD1 (6 bases). Trimming took 8 bases from V and 0 from J, leaving 10 bases between them. This CDR3 is built from 13 residues. The germline CDR1 and CDR2 sequences are SGHTA and FQGNSA.

The chain uses TRBV27 and TRBJ1-6; 7 nucleotides line up with TRBD1. The CDR3 has 16 amino acids. CDR1 MNHEY and CDR2 SMNVEV come from the germline V gene (reference sequence). The ends lost 6 bases at V and 4 bases at J; junction bases unmatched: 9. CDR3: CASSREGATYNSPLHF. In nucleotides, the CDR3 is TGTGCCAGCAGCAGAGAGGGGGCGACGTATAATTCACCCCTCCACTTT.

The chain has TRBV5-1 and TRBJ2-4, with 8 bases that match TRBD2. The CDR3 totals 16 residues. Germline assignment: CDR1 SGHRS and CDR2 YFSETQ. V was pared by 0 bases and J by 6 bases, with 8 bases of the junction left unmatched. CDR3 bases: TGCGCCAGCAGCTTGGAAGCGGGAGTGAGGGGAAACATTCAGTACTTC. It codes for CASSLEAGVRGNIQYF.

The chain recombines TRBV7-3 with TRBJ2-7, with TRBD1 as a possible D gene (6 bases). Germline CDR1 and CDR2: SGHTA and FQGTGA. CDR3 length: 13 amino acids. V was shortened by 5 bases and J by 4 bases, with 12 bases between the two germline ends. The CDR3 bases are TGTGCCAGCAGCCGGGGCAGGGGATACGAGCAGTACTTC. Translation: CASSRGRGYEQYF.

This clone has a single count. J is TRBJ1-2 and V is TRBV5-6; perhaps TRBD1 as D (6 bases). CDR3 length: 12 amino acids. The V end was cut by 0 bases, the J end by 8 bases, with 8 bases between. Looked up from germline, CDR1 is SGHDT and CDR2 is YYEEEE. CDR3 nucleotides: TGTGCCAGCAGCTTGGACAGGGAGGGCTACACCTTC. Residues: CASSLDREGYTF.

The chain joins TRBV10-3 to TRBJ2-3; 10 bases line up with TRBD2. Per the germline V gene, CDR1 is ENHRY and CDR2 is SYGVKD. V lost 3 bases to trimming and J lost 6 bases; unmatched junction nucleotides: 6. The CDR3 is 15 residues long. CDR3 in DNA: TGTGCCATCAGTGAAGGTAGCGGGAGGTTGGATACGCAGTATTTT. Amino acid sequence: CAISEGSGRLDTQYF.

The rearrangement joins TRBV7-8 to TRBJ2-2; D perhaps matches TRBD2 (6 bases). Germline CDR1 SGHVS, CDR2 FQNEAQ. This CDR3 spans 13 amino acids. V was pared by 6 bases and J by 6 bases, with 11 bases between. CDR3 in amino acids: CASRPASAGELFF. In nucleotides, the CDR3 is TGTGCCAGCAGACCCGCTAGCGCCGGGGAGCTGTTTTTT.

The chain employs TRBV19 and TRBJ1-5; maybe TRBD1 (6 bases). This CDR3 has 15 amino acids. Trimming cost V 1 base and J 0 bases, with 7 bases left between them. Germline-derived CDR1 and CDR2 are LNHDA and SQIVND (reference sequence). This chain's CDR3 is CASSIAGDSNQPQHF. The CDR3 region has the DNA TGTGCCAGTAGTATAGCAGGGGATAGCAATCAGCCCCAGCATTTT.

This clone has only a few counts. J is TRBJ1-4 and V is TRBV28; TRBD1 aligns across 8 bases. The V gene's germline CDR1 is MDHEN and CDR2 SYDVKM. The CDR3 covers 15 residues. The J segment lost 8 bases and the V segment lost 3 bases, leaving 8 bases of the junction unmatched. DNA for the CDR3: TGTGCCAGCAGTTTGGAGCAGGGGGCAGGAGAAAAACTGTTTTTT. This gives the protein CASSLEQGAGEKLFF. The whole variable domain, remainder taken from reference TRBV28 and TRBJ1-4, is DVKVTQSSRYLVKRTGEKVFLECVQDMDHENMFWYRQDPGLGLRLIYFSYDVKMKEKGDIPEGYSVSREKKERFSLILESASTNQTSMYLCASSLEQGAGEKLFFGSGTQLSVL.

This clone was seen only a few times. The chain has TRBV7-9 and TRBJ2-2; D perhaps matches TRBD2 (5 bases). The V and J ends lost 3 bases and 1 base respectively, with 9 bases between them. This CDR3 contains 15 residues. Looked up from germline, CDR1 is SEHNR and CDR2 is FQNEAQ (reference sequence). The chain's CDR3 is CASSFSAVNTGELFF. DNA for the CDR3: TGTGCCAGCAGCTTTAGCGCCGTGAACACCGGGGAGCTGTTTTTT.

This chain connects TRBV7-9 to TRBJ1-5; D not resolved. CDR1 and CDR2 (germline): SEHNR, FQNEAQ (reference sequence). The CDR3 has 13 residues. With 1 base removed from V and 4 bases from J, the gap between germline ends came to 5 bases. CDR3 coding DNA: TGTGCCAGCAGCTTAGGTTTAAATCAGCCCCAGCATTTT. It specifies CASSLGLNQPQHF.